This T cell receptor (beta chain) was sequenced during a study of cytomegalovirus exposure and HLA in healthy donors (dated by TCRdb to the late 2010s). Turning to the overall study: The 500 to 800 repertoires of the first cohort and the 120 validation repertoires were produced on the same platform, according to a later analysis. A separate validation cohort of approximately 130 different subjects was used in addition to the roughly 640-subject first cohort. High-throughput TCR immunosequencing, statistical association of individual TCRs with disease status, and machine learning were combined to predict cytomegalovirus infection status. The study was designed to test whether signatures of past pathogen exposure could be identified by cataloging public T cell receptors. General study outcomes and caveats: In the study, around 150 TCR beta chains were listed as associated with cytomegalovirus. In vitro tests confirmed that a few of the cytomegalovirus-associated TCR beta chains recognize cytomegalovirus antigens. In a later analysis, TCRs clustered in the first cohort were found to also tend to co-occur in the 120 validation repertoires, with about 94% of cluster scores above 0. In both the original and validation cohorts, the classifier was reported to diagnose cytomegalovirus status with high specificity and sensitivity. The authors suggested that the approach could potentially be generalized to other disease states and immunological phenotypes. Most TCR sequences were observed very rarely across donors, whereas some public TCRs were present in many individuals. The validation cohort had no HLA typing available for a later analysis, so co-occurrence within that cohort was assessed over all 120 or so repertoires.

In the germline V gene (reference sequence), CDR1 corresponds to GTSNPN and CDR2 to SVGIG. The CDR3 sequence holds 14 residues, the cysteine and phenylalanine included. The only DNA kept is the CDR3, 42 bases in frame from the first base. V sheds 1 base and J sheds 7 bases, leaving 13 bases between their ends. The donors were included in the validation cohort of 120 subjects, a group kept apart from the roughly 690-subject first cohort. In the case of this clone: The antigen it recognizes is unknown. Per-nucleotide qualities are absent, and no much larger clonotype sits a single base away.

Library construction relied on the immunoSEQ multiplex PCR assay. The paper's data handling went like this. A statistical classification framework was built to diagnose cytomegalovirus status from the catalog of TCR beta chain sequences. Here the immuneACCESS table is served through TCRdb, limited to in-frame sequences with V and J called. Missing clones are a known gap in these copies; in checked studies unresolved V genes cover under half, and the rest lacks a known reason. V and J calls and clone size are given by that table; D and trimming were obtained from the DNA. This sample has roughly 120,000 clones in its table, and approximately 94% of those were observed once. In total, the top ten clones hold roughly 1.2% of the sample.

The sample comprised PBMCs. The V and J genes are TRBV30 and TRBJ1-4; the D segment could be TRBD1, given 5 matching bases. The receptor was derived from a woman younger than 35 in good health and CMV-seronegative. The nucleotide sequence reads TGTGCCTGGAGTGGGCATGGGGCGCGTGAAAAACTGTTTTTT. This translates into CAWSGHGAREKLFF.